This record concerns one T cell receptor (beta chain) sequence. Its antigen is not identified. This entry is derived from a study of shared clonotypes between healthy human individuals. The wider study: A donor's plate count was three for CD4 naive and three for CD4 memory; CD8 naive had two and CD8 memory one.

This CDR3 spans 16 amino acids. Germline loops: CDR1 SGHVS, CDR2 FNYEAQ. V was pared by 2 bases and J by 4 bases, with 7 bases of the junction left unmatched. Study results and caveats: Relative to clonotypes present in all four donors, those not shared had lower generation probabilities. Clonotype sharing among the donors was expected to vary with sequencing depth.

Profiled with immunoSEQ multiplex PCR; TCRdb holds only in-frame clones, not every one. In the table there are 650,000 to 800,000 clones, about 90% of which are singletons. Naive CD8 cells, CD45RO-negative and positively selected for CCR7, excluded terminally differentiated effector memory CD45RA+ cells. The sample was naive CD8+ T cells sorted from blood. This chain uses TRBV7-6 with TRBJ2-2; TRBD1 aligns across 7 bases. This sequence originates from a man aged 30 to 45 in good health. The CDR3 region is CASSLTRDSVTGELFF. CDR3 coding DNA: TGTGCCAGCAGCTTAACTCGGGACAGCGTCACCGGGGAGCTGTTTTTT.